This T cell receptor (beta chain) was sequenced in a study of T cells in Graves' hyperthyroidism and ophthalmopathy. Overall study results and limits: Appearing also in blood were most of the thyroid clonotypes expanded above 0.001.

RNA transcripts provided the source from which TCR beta CDR3 regions were amplified. The HTBI primer set drove a first-round RT-PCR of the TCR CDR3. MiXCR, applied by TCRdb to the multiplex PCR reads, yields one record per CDR3 protein. This sample has 470,000 or so distinct CDR3 sequences, with roughly 20% found just once. This clonotype was detected many times. Its antigen is not known. V lost 6 bases to trimming and J lost 2 bases, with 14 bases between them. Germline CDR1 reads DFQATT; CDR2 reads SNEGSKA (reference sequence). The CDR3 spans 13 residues. The chain employs TRBV20-1 and TRBJ2-7; possible D gene TRBD2, 7 bases. This receptor was obtained from a young man with Graves' hyperthyroidism. The sample comprised blood. CDR3 in DNA: TGCAGTGCCGAGGGGGGGCTTGCCTACGAGCAGTACTTC. It yields the protein CSAEGGLAYEQYF.